This T cell receptor beta chain was sequenced for a study of T cell responses to AZD1222 COVID-19 vaccine. Study-wide points: With two AZD1222 doses given, Spike-specific TCR breadth and depth both rose. Clonal diversity may have been underestimated, and the donors were mostly white British, with more females than males.

Details on this clone: Antigen: not known.

TCRdb's copy holds only in-frame clones and misses some; the assay was immunoSEQ multiplex PCR. The sample carries over 95,000 clones, 84% recorded once. Germline V gene lookup returns CDR1 SGDLS and CDR2 YYNGEE. Trimming took 0 bases from V and 5 from J; bases not matched to a gene: 4. CDR3 length: 15 residues. V is TRBV9 and J is TRBJ2-2, with TRBD2 matching 7 bases. The TCR comes from an adult who received the AZD1222 COVID-19 vaccine. Sequences were derived from peripheral blood, sampled 28 days after the second AZD1222 dose. The CDR3 sequence is CASSVAGTKTGELFF. CDR3 sequence (DNA): TGTGCCAGCAGCGTAGCTGGGACTAAGACCGGGGAGCTGTTTTTT.